The T cell receptor beta chain described here comes from a study of cytomegalovirus exposure and HLA in healthy donors. Findings of the study overall: TCR beta chain V- and J-gene trimming was linked, in a later analysis, to a missense variant in DCLRE1C.

This clone was seen a few times. What it binds is unknown. V shed 0 bases and J shed 5 bases, with 5 bases lying between them. In germline, CDR1 is SGHTS, CDR2 YDEGEE. This CDR3 is built from 12 residues. PCR was performed using 60 Vbeta and 13 Jbeta primers. Sequencing used immunoSEQ multiplex PCR; TCRdb keeps in-frame clones, though not all of them. The sample lists 100,000 or so clones, around two thirds occurring once. Source material: PBMCs. This chain joins TRBV5-8 and TRBJ1-2; D is unclear. This TCR was sampled from a man aged 30-40 years in good health and CMV-seropositive. For the CDR3, the DNA is TGTGCCAGCAGCTTGGACAGATATGGCTACACCTTC. Protein: CASSLDRYGYTF.